This T cell receptor beta chain was retrieved from a study of naive and memory T cell subsets. Two oligonucleotides, mixed equimolar, formed the beta constant-region primer covering TRBC1 and TRBC2. Nested alpha and beta constant-region primers with the SP2 primer drove four PCR rounds on ligated cDNA. A 12-nucleotide UMI and the SP2 primer were added to the cDNA 3' end by oligonucleotide ligation. TCRdb reprocessed the UMI-ligation and nested PCR reads with MiXCR, giving one entry per CDR3 protein. The data contain about 4,400 distinct CDR3 sequences, 5.2% of them singletons. Turning to this clonotype: This is likely a read error, given that the CDR3 carries no conserved phenylalanine or tryptophan at its end.

After the first PCR, alpha and beta chain libraries were processed separately. Sorting gates: effector memory CD45RA-CD27-, EMRA CD45RA+CD27-. Sample: effector memory CD8+ T cells from blood. Described subset: effector memory, CD45RA- CD27-. This TCR was recovered from a human donor in good health.

The CDR3 here is CASSLEGAEGYNKQFC. CDR3 bases: TGCGCCAGCTCTCTAGAGGGTGCCGAAGGATACAATAAGCAGTTCTGC. This chain uses TRBV4-1 with TRBJ2-1, with a tentative D call TRBD2 (5 bases). CDR3 size: 16 residues. CDR1 is MGHRA and CDR2 is YSYEKL in the germline V gene.